This T cell receptor beta chain was recovered during a study of shared clonotypes between healthy human individuals. The wider study: Per donor, CD8 memory used one plate, CD8 naive used two, CD4 memory used three and CD4 naive used three.

The junction had 12 bases not matched to a gene; V was cut back by 6 bases and J by 4 bases. CDR1 is SEHNR and CDR2 is FQNEAQ in the germline V gene (reference sequence). This CDR3 is 16 amino acids long. Here immunoSEQ multiplex PCR was the method, and the copy in TCRdb shows in-frame clones only, minus some. The sample has approximately 640,000 clones; less than 95% are singletons. This chain joins TRBV7-9 and TRBJ1-2; 9 nucleotides align to TRBD1. The clonotype comes from a man between 18 and 29 years old in good health. Some clones in this sample may be carry-over from other donors' samples. What was sequenced was memory CD8+ T cells from PBMCs. Described subset: CD45RO+ cells pooled with CCR7-negative TemRA cells. CDR3 region: CASSRPMGQGAYGYTF. CDR3 nucleotides: TGTGCCAGCAGTAGACCTATGGGACAGGGAGCCTATGGCTACACCTTC. Complete variable domain (other parts from reference TRBV7-9 and TRBJ1-2): DTGVSQNPRHKITKRGQNVTFRCDPISEHNRLYWYRQTLGQGPEFLTYFQNEAQLEKSRLLSDRFSAERPKGSFSTLEIQRTEQGDSAMYLCASSRPMGQGAYGYTFGSGTRLTVV.